The 5 T cell receptor beta chains below all came from one sample that was sequenced in a study of T-cell memory formation after mild COVID-19. One entry per CDR3 protein, called by TCRdb with MiXCR from the 5' RACE reads. Of about 440,000 distinct CDR3 sequences listed, 20% were seen once; the top ten hold 7.5% to 9.5%. Sequenced material: PBMCs or a T cell subset sorted from them (not recorded which). These receptors all stem from an adult woman who had mild COVID-19 (a few samples of this study predate the infection). Cell type and time point are not known.

The CDR3 protein is CASSPRRQEPGANVLTF. CDR3 sequence (DNA): TGTGCCAGCAGCCCACGCCGACAGGAGCCTGGGGCCAACGTCCTGACTTTC. V is TRBV3-1 and J is TRBJ2-6, with D perhaps matching TRBD1 (6 bases). Germline-derived CDR1 and CDR2 are LGHDT and YNNKEL (reference sequence). The CDR3 runs to 17 residues. The V end was cut by 4 bases, the J end by 2 bases, with 15 bases between.

This chain connects TRBV27 to TRBJ1-5, with D tentatively TRBD1 (5 bases). The CDR3 sequence is 14 residues long. Trimming stripped 0 bases from V and 4 bases from J, with 7 bases between. The germline CDR1 and CDR2 sequences are MNHEY and SMNVEV (reference sequence). CDR3 region: CASSLSGTNQPQHF. The CDR3 coding sequence is TGTGCCAGCAGTTTATCTGGGACGAATCAGCCCCAGCATTTT.

The gene calls are TRBV7-6 and TRBJ1-1; TRBD1 aligns across 8 bases. The trim removed 2 bases at V and 3 bases at J, leaving 11 bases unmatched. The germline V gene has CDR1 SGHVS and CDR2 FNYEAQ. This CDR3 has 17 residues. CDR3 in DNA: TGTGCCAGCAGCTTACGGACGGCGGACAGGGCCTACACTGAAGCTTTCTTT. This codes for CASSLRTADRAYTEAFF.

This rearrangement joins TRBV12-3 or TRBV12-4 to TRBJ2-4; 8 bases fit TRBD2. Trimming took 6 bases from V and 8 from J; bases not matched to a gene: 12. The CDR3 runs to 15 residues. DNA for the CDR3: TGTGCCAGCAGCGGGGGCGGACTAGCCTCAGACATTCAGTACTTC. Protein product: CASSGGGLASDIQYF.

This sequence joins TRBV7-2 and TRBJ1-5; 11 bases are shared with TRBD1. The V segment lost 1 base and the J segment 1 base; nucleotides outside the gene matches: 3. This CDR3 contains 17 residues. Germline CDR1 is SGHTA and CDR2 is FQGNSA. Here the CDR3 reads CASSLEGTGGSNQPQHF. CDR3 DNA: TGTGCCAGCAGCTTAGAGGGGACAGGGGGAAGCAATCAGCCCCAGCATTTT.